Reported below is one T cell receptor (beta chain). Germline loops: CDR1 MDHEN, CDR2 SYDVKM. V was shortened by 7 bases and J by 5 bases, with 15 bases between the two germline ends. The CDR3 runs 14 residues. These data are taken from a study of blood T cell repertoires in COVID-19. Study details: Acute and convalescent COVID-19 specimens originated in the United States, Italy and Spain. T cells, B-cell-depleted T cells, or PBMCs provided the cDNA or gDNA that served as material.

Per the original methods: Quantification of nucleated cells was approximated via reference gene primer amplification. Sequencing was performed with immunoSEQ multiplex PCR; in TCRdb, only in-frame clones are kept and a portion is missing. V and J calls and clone size follow that table, whereas D and trimming were derived from the DNA. Altogether approximately 24,000 clones are present, around 88% being singletons, with the ten largest covering 15% to 20%. This receptor was taken from a man in his sixties or seventies with acute or convalescent COVID-19. The chain combines TRBV28 with TRBJ1-5, with D maybe TRBD1 (6 bases). Sequenced material: peripheral blood. The CDR3 region is CASTPTGAYQPQHF. CDR3 DNA: TGTGCCAGCACCCCGACAGGAGCCTATCAGCCCCAGCATTTT.